The clone carrying this TCR beta chain turned up a few times. Its specificity is not known. The source of the sample is a study of T cells after yellow fever vaccination. Production of TCR cDNA was by 5'RACE template switching, which also added a universal primer site and UMIs. TCRdb reprocessed the 5' RACE reads via MiXCR and lists one record per CDR3 protein. The sample yields 550,000 to 750,000 distinct CDR3 sequences, approximately 13% seen once. Study-level results: Overall, a small share of clonotypes was seen in both CD4 and CD8 compartments.

Trimming left V 7 bases short and J 0 bases short, with 16 bases between. CDR3 length equals 15 residues. Germline CDR1 reads SGHRS; CDR2 reads YFSETQ. The chain employs TRBV5-1 and TRBJ1-2; weak D call: TRBD1 (5 bases). Sequencing used PBMCs, obtained on the day of the yellow fever booster vaccination. The sequence was obtained from a man aged 25 to 40 who received the YFV17D yellow fever vaccine. CDR3 sequence reads: CASGTSGRPNYGYTF. CDR3 nucleotide sequence: TGCGCCAGCGGGACCTCTGGAAGGCCTAACTATGGCTACACCTTC. Using reference TRBV5-1 and TRBJ1-2 for the parts outside the CDR3, the full variable domain is KAGVTQTPRYLIKTRGQQVTLSCSPISGHRSVSWYQQTPGQGLQFLFEYFSETQRNKGNFPGRFSGRQFSNSRSEMNVSTLELGDSALYLCASGTSGRPNYGYTFGSGTRLTVV.